These T cell receptor beta chains were read from a single sample in a study of blood T cell repertoires in COVID-19. Profiled with immunoSEQ multiplex PCR; TCRdb holds only in-frame clones, not every one. The repertoire holds 150,000 to 200,000 clones, with 85% as singletons. What was sequenced was peripheral blood. Receptor source: a human donor with acute or convalescent COVID-19. The donor label of this sample is uncertain. CDR3s include the opening cysteine and the closing phenylalanine or tryptophan. A D gene is named only where the DNA matches it firmly. A row's size may be missing; if present it is once, few, many or a size class.

d_call	v_call	clone_size	j_call	cdr3_aa	cdr3_nt
TRBD1	TRBV7-2	few	TRBJ1-5	CASSPDRAQPQHF	TGTGCCAGCAGCCCAGACAGGGCCCAGCCCCAGCATTTT
NA	TRBV5-5	NA	TRBJ1-1	CASSLGTGTNTEAFF	TGTGCCAGCAGCTTGGGCACAGGGACGAACACTGAAGCTTTCTTT
NA	TRBV29-1	NA	TRBJ2-1	CSVEERANEQFF	TGCAGCGTTGAAGAGCGCGCCAATGAGCAGTTCTTC
TRBD1	TRBV12-5	NA	TRBJ2-5	CASGLDRSATQYF	TGTGCTAGTGGTCTGGACAGGTCTGCGACCCAGTACTTC
NA	TRBV12-3/TRBV12-4	NA	TRBJ1-1	CASSLPRVSEAFF	TGTGCCAGCAGTCTACCCCGGGTATCTGAAGCTTTCTTT
NA	TRBV4-1	NA	TRBJ1-2	CASSQVLALTGYTF	TGCGCCAGCAGCCAAGTATTGGCTTTAACTGGCTACACCTTC
TRBD1	TRBV10-2	NA	TRBJ2-5	CASAGSGTGKTQYF	TGCGCCAGCGCCGGTTCCGGGACAGGGAAGACCCAGTACTTC
NA	TRBV18	NA	TRBJ1-1	CASSPPKGEAFF	TGTGCCAGCTCACCACCGAAGGGGGAAGCTTTCTTT
NA	TRBV7-2	NA	TRBJ2-5	CASSPPVGGASKTQYF	TGTGCCAGCAGCCCCCCCGTCGGCGGGGCGTCAAAGACCCAGTACTTC
NA	TRBV18	NA	TRBJ1-3	CASSVAQSSGNTIYF	TGTGCCAGCTCAGTAGCGCAGAGCTCTGGAAACACCATATATTTT
NA	TRBV9	NA	TRBJ1-5	CASSATGSGNQPQHF	TGTGCCAGCAGCGCTACAGGGTCCGGCAATCAGCCCCAGCATTTT
TRBD1	TRBV2	NA	TRBJ2-5	CASSGQGRKETQYF	TGTGCCAGCAGTGGACAGGGGCGAAAAGAGACCCAGTACTTC
TRBD2	TRBV3-1/TRBV3-2	NA	TRBJ2-1	CASSQGGSGGVYNEQFF	TGTGCCAGCAGCCAAGGTGGTAGCGGGGGGGTCTACAATGAGCAGTTCTTC
NA	TRBV19	NA	TRBJ1-5	CASGDGNSNQPQHF	TGTGCCAGCGGAGACGGCAATAGCAATCAGCCCCAGCATTTT
TRBD1	TRBV28	NA	TRBJ2-7	CASSWTGGASFEYF	TGTGCCAGCAGTTGGACAGGGGGCGCCAGTTTCGAGTACTTC
NA	TRBV7-8	NA	TRBJ1-3	CASSSDGQMSGNTIYF	TGTGCCAGCAGCTCAGACGGACAGATGTCTGGAAACACCATATATTTT
TRBD2	TRBV30	NA	TRBJ2-1	CAWSVGLAGGHKFF	TGTGCCTGGAGTGTAGGGCTAGCGGGGGGACACAAGTTCTTC
TRBD2	TRBV30	NA	TRBJ2-3	CAWSVQAGADTQYF	TGTGCCTGGAGTGTTCAGGCGGGGGCAGATACGCAGTATTTT
NA	TRBV20-1	NA	TRBJ1-1	CSAGGGGVAFF	TGCAGTGCTGGCGGGGGGGGCGTAGCTTTCTTT
NA	TRBV9	NA	TRBJ2-7	CASSVDSSYEQYF	TGTGCCAGCAGCGTAGATAGCTCCTACGAGCAGTACTTC
NA	TRBV30	NA	TRBJ2-7	CAWSLGRASYEQYF	TGTGCCTGGAGTCTGGGCAGGGCGTCCTACGAGCAGTACTTC
TRBD1	TRBV4-3	NA	TRBJ2-1	CASSQDGRTGGLYNEQFF	TGCGCCAGCAGCCAAGATGGGAGGACAGGGGGTCTCTACAATGAGCAGTTCTTC
TRBD1	TRBV6-1	NA	TRBJ1-4	CASSIQTGKNEKLFF	TGTGCCAGCAGTATCCAGACAGGGAAAAATGAAAAACTGTTTTTT
TRBD1	TRBV19	few	TRBJ2-5	CASSPRTGIVVGKETQYF	TGTGCCAGTAGTCCCAGGACAGGGATTGTGGTGGGTAAAGAGACCCAGTACTTC
NA	TRBV5-1	NA	TRBJ1-3	CASSPGTRESGNTIYF	TGCGCCAGCAGCCCCGGGACTCGCGAGAGCGGAAACACCATATATTTT
NA	TRBV4-1	NA	TRBJ2-5	CASSQESRREETQYF	TGCGCCAGCAGCCAAGAATCCCGCAGGGAAGAGACCCAGTACTTC
NA	TRBV11-2	NA	TRBJ2-3	CASSSGVADTQYF	TGTGCCAGCAGCTCGGGTGTCGCAGATACGCAGTATTTT
TRBD1	TRBV19	NA	TRBJ1-2	CASTLDRGANGYTF	TGTGCCAGCACTTTGGACAGGGGGGCGAATGGCTACACCTTC
TRBD1	TRBV19	NA	TRBJ1-4	CASSMGLGTGRNEKLFF	TGTGCCAGTAGTATGGGCCTCGGGACAGGGCGCAATGAAAAACTGTTTTTT
NA	TRBV7-2	NA	TRBJ2-4	CASSLPTSLAKNIQYF	TGTGCCAGCAGCTTACCAACAAGTTTGGCCAAAAACATTCAGTACTTC
NA	TRBV9	once	TRBJ1-1	CASSVAINTEAFF	TGTGCCAGCAGCGTAGCTATTAACACTGAAGCTTTCTTT
TRBD1	TRBV27	NA	TRBJ1-4	CASSSGTGVEKLFF	TGTGCCAGCAGTTCCGGGACAGGGGTCGAAAAACTGTTTTTT
TRBD2	TRBV5-1	NA	TRBJ2-1	CASSPSGGRNEQFF	TGCGCCAGCAGCCCTAGCGGGGGGCGGAATGAGCAGTTCTTC
TRBD2	TRBV12-5	NA	TRBJ2-1	CASGLVPGFGVAGGSSYNEQFF	TGTGCTAGTGGTTTGGTACCAGGTTTTGGGGTGGCGGGGGGGAGCTCCTACAATGAGCAGTTCTTC
NA	TRBV19	once	TRBJ1-1	CASRNRDSLYAEAFF	TGTGCCAGTAGAAACCGGGACTCCCTTTATGCTGAAGCTTTCTTT
NA	TRBV12-3/TRBV12-4	NA	TRBJ1-5	CASSFGIQPQHF	TGTGCCAGCAGTTTTGGCATCCAGCCCCAGCATTTT
NA	TRBV13	NA	TRBJ1-6	CASTFRGFNSPLHF	TGTGCCAGTACTTTCCGGGGTTTTAATTCACCCCTCCACTTT
TRBD1	TRBV4-1	NA	TRBJ1-5	CASSHRGGQPQHF	TGCGCCAGCAGCCATAGAGGGGGCCAGCCCCAGCATTTT
TRBD1	TRBV7-9	NA	TRBJ1-5	CASSRDSSNQPQHF	TGTGCCAGCAGCCGGGACAGTAGCAATCAGCCCCAGCATTTT
TRBD2	TRBV3-1/TRBV3-2	NA	TRBJ2-3	CASSFGTSGGAGTDTQYF	TGTGCCAGCAGCTTCGGGACTAGCGGGGGGGCCGGGACAGATACGCAGTATTTT
TRBD1	TRBV13	NA	TRBJ1-5	CASSLTLTGYSNQPQHF	TGTGCCAGCAGCTTAACCTTGACAGGGTATAGCAATCAGCCCCAGCATTTT
NA	TRBV19	NA	TRBJ1-3	CASSIPLATSSGNTIYF	TGTGCCAGTAGTATTCCGTTAGCTACCAGCTCTGGAAACACCATATATTTT
NA	TRBV28	NA	TRBJ1-3	CASSPGNSGNTIYF	TGTGCCAGCAGTCCAGGAAACTCTGGAAACACCATATATTTT
TRBD1	TRBV19	NA	TRBJ1-2	CASEPQGRFNYGYTF	TGTGCCAGTGAACCACAGGGGAGATTTAACTATGGCTACACCTTC
TRBD2	TRBV28	NA	TRBJ2-1	CASRHGVAGGNNEQFF	TGTGCCAGCAGGCACGGTGTAGCGGGGGGTAACAATGAGCAGTTCTTC
TRBD1	TRBV4-1	NA	TRBJ1-4	CASSQDPVGDRGEKLFF	TGCGCCAGCAGCCAAGATCCAGTTGGAGACAGGGGCGAAAAACTGTTTTTT
NA	TRBV3-1/TRBV3-2	NA	TRBJ2-3	CASSPRRADTDTQYF	TGTGCCAGCAGCCCCCGGAGGGCCGACACAGATACGCAGTATTTT
TRBD2	TRBV7-8	NA	TRBJ2-1	CASSFSGDPYNEQFF	TGTGCCAGCAGCTTTAGCGGGGATCCCTACAATGAGCAGTTCTTC
NA	TRBV2	NA	TRBJ1-1	CASILTGNTEAFF	TGTGCCAGCATCCTGACAGGGAACACTGAAGCTTTCTTT
NA	TRBV5-1	NA	TRBJ1-5	CASSLAENQPQHF	TGCGCCAGCAGCTTGGCCGAGAATCAGCCCCAGCATTTT
NA	TRBV4-3	NA	TRBJ2-1	CASSQAGGWNEQFF	TGCGCCAGCAGCCAAGCCGGAGGGTGGAATGAGCAGTTCTTC
NA	TRBV2	NA	TRBJ1-1	CASSEALEAFF	TGTGCCAGCAGTGAAGCCCTTGAAGCTTTCTTT
NA	TRBV6-4	NA	TRBJ1-2	CASSSGLQTGGYTF	TGTGCCAGCAGTAGTGGTCTTCAGACCGGGGGCTACACCTTC